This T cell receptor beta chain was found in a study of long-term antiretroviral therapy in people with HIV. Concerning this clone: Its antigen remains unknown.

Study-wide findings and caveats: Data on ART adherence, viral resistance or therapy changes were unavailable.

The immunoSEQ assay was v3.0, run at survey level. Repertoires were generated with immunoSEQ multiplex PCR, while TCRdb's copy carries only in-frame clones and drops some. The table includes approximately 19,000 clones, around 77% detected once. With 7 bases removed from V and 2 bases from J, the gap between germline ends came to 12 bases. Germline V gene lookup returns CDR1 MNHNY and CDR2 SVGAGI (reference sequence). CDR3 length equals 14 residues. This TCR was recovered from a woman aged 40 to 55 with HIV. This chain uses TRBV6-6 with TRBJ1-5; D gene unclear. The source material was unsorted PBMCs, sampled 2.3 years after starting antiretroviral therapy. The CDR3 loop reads CASTTGTGNQPQHF. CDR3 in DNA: TGTGCCAGCACCACGGGAACTGGCAATCAGCCCCAGCATTTT.